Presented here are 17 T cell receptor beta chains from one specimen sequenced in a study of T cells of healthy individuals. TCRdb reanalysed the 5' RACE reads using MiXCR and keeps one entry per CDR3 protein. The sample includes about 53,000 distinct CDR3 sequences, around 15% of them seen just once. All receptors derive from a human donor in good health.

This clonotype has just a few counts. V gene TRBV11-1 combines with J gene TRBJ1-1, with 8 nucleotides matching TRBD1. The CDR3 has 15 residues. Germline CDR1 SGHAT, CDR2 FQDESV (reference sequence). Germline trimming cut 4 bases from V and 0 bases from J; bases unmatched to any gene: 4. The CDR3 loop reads CASSSTGGMNTEAFF. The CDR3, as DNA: TGTGCCAGCAGCTCTACAGGGGGTATGAACACTGAAGCTTTCTTT.

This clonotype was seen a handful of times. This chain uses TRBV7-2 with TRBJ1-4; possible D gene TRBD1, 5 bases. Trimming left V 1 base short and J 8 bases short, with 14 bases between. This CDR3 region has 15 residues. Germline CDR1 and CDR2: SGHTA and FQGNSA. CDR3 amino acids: CASSLVGRVGEKLFF. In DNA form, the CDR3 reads TGTGCCAGCAGCTTAGTGGGCAGGGTTGGAGAAAAACTGTTTTTT. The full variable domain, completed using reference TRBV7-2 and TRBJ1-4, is GAGVSQSPSNKVTEKGKDVELRCDPISGHTALYWYRQSLGQGLEFLIYFQGNSAPDKSGLPSDRFSAERTGGSVSTLTIQRTQQEDSAVYLCASSLVGRVGEKLFFGSGTQLSVL.

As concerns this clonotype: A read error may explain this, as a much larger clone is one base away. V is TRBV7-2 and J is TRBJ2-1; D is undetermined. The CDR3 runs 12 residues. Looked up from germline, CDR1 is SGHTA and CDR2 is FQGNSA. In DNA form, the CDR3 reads TGTGCCAGCAGCTCCGTACTCAATGGGCAGTTCTTC. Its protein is CASSSVLNGQFF.

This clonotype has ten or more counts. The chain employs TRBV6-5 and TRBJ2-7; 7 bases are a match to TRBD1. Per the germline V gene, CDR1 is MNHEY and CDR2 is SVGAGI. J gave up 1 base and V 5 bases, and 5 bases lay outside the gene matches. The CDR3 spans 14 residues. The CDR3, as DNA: TGTGCCAGCAGTACAGGGGTCCTTTCCTACGAGCAGTACTTC. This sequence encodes CASSTGVLSYEQYF.

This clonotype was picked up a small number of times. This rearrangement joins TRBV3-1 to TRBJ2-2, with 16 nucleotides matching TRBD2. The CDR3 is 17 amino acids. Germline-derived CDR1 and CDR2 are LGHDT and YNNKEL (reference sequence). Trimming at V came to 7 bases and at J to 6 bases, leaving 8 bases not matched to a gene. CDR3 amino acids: CASTKGLAGGPAGELFF. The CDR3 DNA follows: TGTGCCAGCACCAAGGGACTAGCGGGAGGGCCGGCCGGGGAGCTGTTTTTT.

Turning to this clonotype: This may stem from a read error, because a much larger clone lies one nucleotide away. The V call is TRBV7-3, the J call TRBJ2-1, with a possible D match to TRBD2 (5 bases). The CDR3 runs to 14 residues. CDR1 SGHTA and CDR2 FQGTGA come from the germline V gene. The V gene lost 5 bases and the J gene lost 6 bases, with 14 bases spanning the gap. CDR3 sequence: CASSLEEQLNEQFF. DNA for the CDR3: TGTGCCAGCAGCCTGGAGGAACAGCTCAATGAGCAGTTCTTC.

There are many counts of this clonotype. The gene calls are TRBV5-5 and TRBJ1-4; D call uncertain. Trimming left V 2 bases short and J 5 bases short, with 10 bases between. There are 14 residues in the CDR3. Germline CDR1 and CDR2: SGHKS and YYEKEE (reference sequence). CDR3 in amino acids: CASSLRSQNEKLFF. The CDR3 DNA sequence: TGTGCCAGCAGCTTACGGAGCCAGAATGAAAAACTGTTTTTT.

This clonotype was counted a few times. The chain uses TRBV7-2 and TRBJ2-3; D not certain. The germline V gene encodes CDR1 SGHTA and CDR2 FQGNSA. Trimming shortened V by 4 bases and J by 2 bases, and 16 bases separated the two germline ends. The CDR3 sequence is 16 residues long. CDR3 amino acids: CASSSLPGSATDTQYF. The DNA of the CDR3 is TGTGCCAGCAGCTCACTGCCAGGTTCGGCCACAGATACGCAGTATTTT.

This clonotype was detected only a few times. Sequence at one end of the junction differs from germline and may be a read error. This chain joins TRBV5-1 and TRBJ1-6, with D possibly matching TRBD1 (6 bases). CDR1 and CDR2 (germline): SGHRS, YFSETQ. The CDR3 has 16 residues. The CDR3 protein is CASSFTGSSYNSPLNF. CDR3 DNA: TGCGCCAGCAGCTTCACAGGGAGCTCCTATAATTCACCCCTCAACTTT.

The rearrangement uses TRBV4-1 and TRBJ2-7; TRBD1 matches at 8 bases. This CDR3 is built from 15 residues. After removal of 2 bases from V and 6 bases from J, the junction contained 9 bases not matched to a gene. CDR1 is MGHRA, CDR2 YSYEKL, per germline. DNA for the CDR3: TGCGCCAGCAGCCAACCTCAGGGGGCGCGTCGCGAGCAGTACTTC. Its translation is CASSQPQGARREQYF.

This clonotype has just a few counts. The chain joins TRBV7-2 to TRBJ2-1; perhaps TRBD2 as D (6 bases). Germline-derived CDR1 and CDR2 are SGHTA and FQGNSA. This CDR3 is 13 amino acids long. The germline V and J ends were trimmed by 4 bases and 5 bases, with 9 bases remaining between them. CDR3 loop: CASSSRLDNEQFF. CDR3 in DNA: TGTGCCAGCAGCTCAAGACTAGACAATGAGCAGTTCTTC.

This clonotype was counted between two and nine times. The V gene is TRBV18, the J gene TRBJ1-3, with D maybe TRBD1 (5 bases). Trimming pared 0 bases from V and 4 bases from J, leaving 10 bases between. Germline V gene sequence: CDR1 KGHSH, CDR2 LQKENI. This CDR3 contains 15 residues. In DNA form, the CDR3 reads TGTGCCAGCTCACCACCGGGGGGAGTCGGAAACACCATATATTTT. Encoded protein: CASSPPGGVGNTIYF.

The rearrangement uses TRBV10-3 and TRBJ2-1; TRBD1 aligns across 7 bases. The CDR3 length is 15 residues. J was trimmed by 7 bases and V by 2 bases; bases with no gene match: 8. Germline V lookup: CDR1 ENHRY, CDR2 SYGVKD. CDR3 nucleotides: TGTGCCATCAGTGAGGATGGGACAGCGTATAATGAGCAGTTCTTC. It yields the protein CAISEDGTAYNEQFF.

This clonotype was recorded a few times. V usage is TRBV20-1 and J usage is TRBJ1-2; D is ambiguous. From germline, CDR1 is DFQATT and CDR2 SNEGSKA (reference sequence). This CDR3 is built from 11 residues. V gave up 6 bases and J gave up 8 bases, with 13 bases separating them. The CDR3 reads CSARWEGGYTF. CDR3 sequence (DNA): TGCAGTGCACGATGGGAGGGCGGCTACACCTTC.

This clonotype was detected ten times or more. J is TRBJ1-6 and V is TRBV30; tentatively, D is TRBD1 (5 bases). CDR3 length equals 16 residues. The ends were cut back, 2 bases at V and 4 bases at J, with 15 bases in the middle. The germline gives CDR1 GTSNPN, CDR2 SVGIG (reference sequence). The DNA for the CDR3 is TGTGCCTGGAGTAAGACAGCTCCGTCTTATAATTCACCCCTCCACTTT. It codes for CAWSKTAPSYNSPLHF.

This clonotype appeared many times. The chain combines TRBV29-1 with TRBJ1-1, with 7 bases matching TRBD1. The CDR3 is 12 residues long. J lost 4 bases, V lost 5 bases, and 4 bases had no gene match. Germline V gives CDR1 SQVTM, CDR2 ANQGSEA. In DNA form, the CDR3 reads TGCAGCGTTACGACAGGGCTCACTGAAGCTTTCTTT. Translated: CSVTTGLTEAFF.

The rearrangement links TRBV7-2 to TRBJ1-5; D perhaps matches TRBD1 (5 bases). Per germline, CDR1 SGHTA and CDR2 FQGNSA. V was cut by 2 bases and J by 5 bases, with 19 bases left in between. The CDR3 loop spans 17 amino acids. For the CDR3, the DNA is TGTGCCAGCAGCTTAAAGCCCCCAGGGAGAGAGGATCAGCCCCAGCATTTT. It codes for CASSLKPPGREDQPQHF.